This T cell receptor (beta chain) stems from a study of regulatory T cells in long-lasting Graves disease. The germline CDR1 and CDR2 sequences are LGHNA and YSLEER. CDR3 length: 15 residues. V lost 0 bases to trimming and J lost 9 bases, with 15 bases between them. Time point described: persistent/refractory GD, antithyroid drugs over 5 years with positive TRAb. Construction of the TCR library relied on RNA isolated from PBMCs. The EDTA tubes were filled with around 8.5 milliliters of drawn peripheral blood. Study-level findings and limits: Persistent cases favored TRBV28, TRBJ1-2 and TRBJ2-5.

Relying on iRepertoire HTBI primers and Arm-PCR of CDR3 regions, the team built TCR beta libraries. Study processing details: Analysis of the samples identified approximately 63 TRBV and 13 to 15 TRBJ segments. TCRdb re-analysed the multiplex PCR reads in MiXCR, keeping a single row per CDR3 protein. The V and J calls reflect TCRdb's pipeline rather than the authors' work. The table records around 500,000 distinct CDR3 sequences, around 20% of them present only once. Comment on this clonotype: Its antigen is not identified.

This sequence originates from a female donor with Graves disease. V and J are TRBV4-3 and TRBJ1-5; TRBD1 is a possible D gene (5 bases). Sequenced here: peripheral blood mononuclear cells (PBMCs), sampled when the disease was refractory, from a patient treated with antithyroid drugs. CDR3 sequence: CASSQDRGDRWPQHF. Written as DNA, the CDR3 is TGCGCCAGCAGCCAAGATCGGGGCGATCGTTGGCCCCAGCATTTT.